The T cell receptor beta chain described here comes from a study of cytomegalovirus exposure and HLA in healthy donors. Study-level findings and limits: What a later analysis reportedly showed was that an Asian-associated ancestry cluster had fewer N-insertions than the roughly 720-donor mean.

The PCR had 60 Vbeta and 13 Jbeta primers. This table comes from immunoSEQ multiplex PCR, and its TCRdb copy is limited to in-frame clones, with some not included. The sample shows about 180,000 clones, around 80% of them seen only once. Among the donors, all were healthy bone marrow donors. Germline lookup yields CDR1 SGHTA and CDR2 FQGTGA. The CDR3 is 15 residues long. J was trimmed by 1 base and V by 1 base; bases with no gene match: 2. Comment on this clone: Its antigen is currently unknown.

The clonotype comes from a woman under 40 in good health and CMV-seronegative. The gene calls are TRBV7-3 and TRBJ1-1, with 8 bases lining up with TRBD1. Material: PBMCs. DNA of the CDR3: TGTGCCAGCAGCTTAAGTGGGACAGGGAACACTGAAGCTTTCTTT. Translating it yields CASSLSGTGNTEAFF.